This TCR beta chain was obtained from a study of immune evolution from preneoplasia to lung adenocarcinoma. Clones were sequenced by immunoSEQ multiplex PCR, and TCRdb holds only the in-frame ones, with some missing. The repertoire holds 12,000 or so clones, with 85% to 90% as singletons. Histologic diagnosis was independently verified by two lung pathologists. This clone was seen a few times. Sequencing was done on a sample of FFPE tissue from an adenomatous hyperplasia lung lesion. Subset meaning: atypical adenomatous hyperplasia (AAH), lung preneoplasia. The sequence derives from a person aged 50-75 years with lung adenocarcinoma.

Written as DNA, the CDR3 is TGTGCCAGCAGCAACCCCCGACGGGGGGTGGACACCGGGGAGCTGTTTTTT. Its translation: CASSNPRRGVDTGELFF. The chain uses TRBV7-6 and TRBJ2-2; 7 nucleotides align to TRBD2. CDR1 and CDR2 (germline): SGHVS, FNYEAQ. This CDR3 comprises 17 residues. V was clipped by 5 bases and J by 3 bases; unmatched bases: 12.